One and the same sample provided the 2 T cell receptor beta chains below, sequenced in a study of blood T cell repertoires in COVID-19. Some clones are missing from TCRdb's copy, which holds only in-frame ones; the method was immunoSEQ multiplex PCR. The table lists more than 50,000 clones, more than 90% of them singletons. The specimen was peripheral blood. The receptors come from a human donor in a cohort sampled during active COVID-19.

The rearrangement uses TRBV9 and TRBJ1-5; the D gene is possibly TRBD1 (5 bases). The CDR3 extends over 13 amino acids. Germline CDR1 reads SGDLS; CDR2 reads YYNGEE. The V and J ends lost 4 bases and 5 bases respectively, with 10 bases between them. CDR3: CASSRGRDQPQHF. The CDR3 bases are TGTGCCAGCAGCAGGGGTAGGGATCAGCCCCAGCATTTT. Using reference TRBV9 and TRBJ1-5 for the parts outside the CDR3, the full variable domain is DSGVTQTPKHLITATGQRVTLRCSPRSGDLSVYWYQQSLDQGLQFLIQYYNGEERAKGNILERFSAQQFPDLHSELNLSSLELGDSALYFCASSRGRDQPQHFGDGTRLSIL.

This rearrangement joins TRBV14 to TRBJ1-1; no reliable D call. The CDR3 is made up of 14 amino acids. The ends were cut back, 0 bases at V and 11 bases at J, with 16 bases in the middle. In germline, CDR1 is SGHDN, CDR2 FVKESK. CDR3 residues: CASSQEGGGMVAFF. CDR3 bases: TGTGCCAGCAGCCAAGAAGGAGGCGGGATGGTGGCTTTCTTT.